The 2 T cell receptor beta chains presented below share a single source sample, sequenced in a study of blood T cell repertoires in COVID-19. TCRdb's table, derived via immunoSEQ multiplex PCR, lists solely in-frame clones and lacks some. The profile shows 120,000 or so clones, about 89% of them singletons. Source material: peripheral blood. Every receptor here comes from a woman aged 70-85 years with acute or convalescent COVID-19.

This chain links TRBV10-3 with TRBJ2-2; tentatively, D is TRBD1 (6 bases). V was pared by 2 bases and J by 7 bases, with 11 bases between. Germline CDR1 reads ENHRY; CDR2 reads SYGVKD. The CDR3 has 14 amino acids. As DNA, the CDR3 is TGTGCCATCAGTGAGCAGGGGAGAGGCGGGGAGCTGTTTTTT. As protein: CAISEQGRGGELFF.

This clone appeared once. V is TRBV2 and J is TRBJ1-2, with 8 bases identical to TRBD1. V lost 0 bases, J lost 0 bases, and 6 bases stayed unmatched. Germline CDR1 and CDR2: SNHLY and FYNNEI. This CDR3 is 17 amino acids long. The CDR3 loop is CASSEAGTGPANYGYTF. CDR3 coding DNA: TGTGCCAGCAGTGAAGCAGGGACAGGACCCGCTAACTATGGCTACACCTTC.